This TCR beta chain was captured in a study of T-cell reconstitution after alpha-beta-depleted transplantation in children. Unique molecular identifiers tagged the TCRbeta library. Via MiXCR, TCRdb re-called the PCR reads, giving one row per CDR3 protein. The sample lists 90,000 to 100,000 distinct CDR3 sequences, less than 25% occurring once. This clonotype has more than one count but fewer than ten. The CDR3 has 16 residues. The germline CDR1 and CDR2 sequences are SGHTA and FQGNSA. V shed 1 base, J shed 1 base, and the junction held 3 bases outside the gene matches. The V gene is TRBV7-2, the J gene TRBJ2-5; 10 nucleotides align to TRBD2. This clonotype was obtained from a boy younger than 10 with acute lymphoblastic leukemia, due to receive a stem cell transplant. The specimen comprised PBMCs, sampled before TCRalphabeta/CD19-depleted stem cell transplant. This CDR3 reads CASSLVGTSVQETQYF. The CDR3 region has the DNA TGTGCCAGCAGCTTAGTGGGGACTAGCGTCCAAGAGACCCAGTACTTC. Combining the CDR3 with reference TRBV7-2 and TRBJ2-5 gives the whole variable domain GAGVSQSPSNKVTEKGKDVELRCDPISGHTALYWYRQSLGQGLEFLIYFQGNSAPDKSGLPSDRFSAERTGGSVSTLTIQRTQQEDSAVYLCASSLVGTSVQETQYFGPGTRLLVL.